The clone carrying this T cell receptor beta chain was picked up a small number of times. This beta chain represents an off-target read in a library built for alpha chains; its size is of limited meaning. Germline-derived CDR1 and CDR2 are SGHDT and YYEEEE. The V end was cut by 4 bases, the J end by 4 bases, with 15 bases between. This CDR3 contains 14 residues. These data belong to a study of spatial heterogeneity in lung cancer. TCRdb re-analysed the 5' RACE reads in MiXCR, keeping a single row per CDR3 protein. The repertoire holds roughly 11,000 distinct CDR3 sequences, with approximately 3.5% as singletons. Time point noted: sample taken at primary tumor resection. The input material, whole RNA from tumor, nontumor lung or frozen PBMC, was sequenced unsorted. The approximately 69 donors had untreated early-stage non-small cell lung cancer.

The sequence was collected from a female donor with early-stage non-small cell lung cancer. Sequences were derived from PBMCs, sampled at surgery. This chain uses TRBV5-6 with TRBJ2-7; possibly TRBD2 for D (5 bases). CDR3 bases: TGTGCCAGCAGCCGTAGAAACGGGGATTACGAGCAGTACTTC. Translation gives CASSRRNGDYEQYF. The full variable domain, rest sourced from reference TRBV5-6 and TRBJ2-7, is DAGVTQSPTHLIKTRGQQVTLRCSPKSGHDTVSWYQQALGQGPQFIFQYYEEEERQRGNFPDRFSGHQFPNYSSELNVNALLLGDSALYLCASSRRNGDYEQYFGPGTRLTVT.